The next 27 T cell receptor beta chains were all read from a single sample in a study of blood T cell repertoires in COVID-19. Repertoires were generated with immunoSEQ multiplex PCR, while TCRdb's copy carries only in-frame clones and drops some. The profile shows around 100,000 clones, about 88% of them singletons. The sequenced sample consisted of peripheral blood. These receptors were taken from a man aged 25 to 45 in a cohort sampled during active COVID-19.

The gene calls are TRBV10-3 and TRBJ1-3, with unresolved D. Trimming pared 2 bases from V and 4 bases from J, leaving 9 bases between. The CDR3 loop spans 14 amino acids. Germline CDR1 reads ENHRY; CDR2 reads SYGVKD. The CDR3, as DNA: TGTGCCATCAGTGAGCCGATGGGCGGAAACACCATATATTTT. This gives the protein CAISEPMGGNTIYF.

The chain uses TRBV19 and TRBJ2-6; D possibly corresponds to TRBD2 (5 bases). CDR1 and CDR2 (germline): LNHDA, SQIVND (reference sequence). This CDR3 spans 16 amino acids. V was pared by 6 bases and J by 7 bases, with 19 bases between. CDR3 sequence (DNA): TGTGCCAGTAGGTCTACTTTTCGCCGGGAAGCCAACGTCCTGACTTTC. Translation: CASRSTFRREANVLTF.

The chain employs TRBV5-6 and TRBJ1-4; D might be TRBD1 (5 bases). CDR1 SGHDT and CDR2 YYEEEE come from the germline V gene. The V and J ends lost 6 bases and 4 bases respectively, with 19 bases between them. The CDR3 runs 16 residues. The chain's CDR3 is CASNLQGAGGNEKLFF. CDR3 nucleotide sequence: TGTGCCAGCAACCTTCAAGGGGCCGGTGGTAATGAAAAACTGTTTTTT.

V and J are TRBV7-2 and TRBJ2-3; D might be TRBD1 (6 bases). The CDR3 is 14 residues long. Between the trimmed V and J ends, which lost 3 bases and 1 base, there was a span of 8 bases. The germline gives CDR1 SGHTA, CDR2 FQGNSA. CDR3 amino acids: CASSFGTRTDTQYF. As DNA, the CDR3 is TGTGCCAGCAGCTTTGGGACACGCACAGATACGCAGTATTTT.

This clone occurred a few times. CDR3 sequence: CASSPFPPYRSSYEQYF. CDR3 coding DNA: TGTGCCAGTTCGCCCTTTCCCCCGTACCGCAGCTCCTACGAGCAGTACTTC. The V and J genes are TRBV19 and TRBJ2-7; no reliable D call. Germline V gene lookup returns CDR1 LNHDA and CDR2 SQIVND (reference sequence). Trimming cost V 8 bases and J 0 bases, with 23 bases left between them. The CDR3 is 17 amino acids.

The chain joins TRBV6-5 to TRBJ1-2; no clear D gene. Trimming cost V 9 bases and J 1 base, with 15 bases left between them. This CDR3 is 14 amino acids long. Germline V gene lookup returns CDR1 MNHEY and CDR2 SVGAGI. This chain's CDR3 is CASYGTAFNYGYTF. The CDR3 nucleotides are TGTGCCAGTTACGGCACAGCTTTTAACTATGGCTACACCTTC.

CDR3 region: CARSCLLGGPRYGYTF. The CDR3 region has the DNA TGTGCCAGAAGCTGCCTTCTGGGGGGACCCCGCTATGGCTACACCTTC. The rearrangement links TRBV5-3 to TRBJ1-2; a possible D gene is TRBD1 (5 bases). TRBV5-3 is an ORF for which the function is uncertain. CDR3 length: 16 residues. V lost 3 bases, J lost 4 bases, and 19 bases lay in between.

The V call is TRBV6-5, the J call TRBJ1-1; weak D call: TRBD1 (5 bases). Germline lookup yields CDR1 MNHEY and CDR2 SVGAGI. This CDR3 has 16 amino acids. Trimming cost V 0 bases and J 0 bases, with 11 bases left between them. The CDR3 reads CASSYSIQGMNTEAFF. The CDR3 nucleotides read TGTGCCAGCAGTTACTCGATCCAGGGAATGAACACTGAAGCTTTCTTT.

V is TRBV5-4 and J is TRBJ2-7, with D perhaps matching TRBD2 (7 bases). CDR3 length: 13 amino acids. Germline-derived CDR1 and CDR2 are SGHNT and YYREEE (reference sequence). The V gene lost 5 bases and the J gene lost 6 bases, with 15 bases spanning the gap. CDR3 sequence reads: CASRPGGGGEQYF. CDR3 DNA: TGTGCCAGCAGACCCGGGGGCGGGGGCGAGCAGTACTTC.

The chain carries TRBV7-2 and TRBJ1-2; 7 bases fit TRBD1. This CDR3 is 16 amino acids long. V lost 1 base to trimming and J lost 7 bases; unmatched junction nucleotides: 12. Per the germline V gene, CDR1 is SGHTA and CDR2 is FQGNSA. The CDR3: CASSLGGQLQLGGYTF. CDR3 sequence (DNA): TGTGCCAGCAGCTTAGGGGGACAGCTGCAATTAGGTGGCTACACCTTC.

In this sample, this clone turned up once. This rearrangement joins TRBV3-1 (or the pseudogene TRBV3-2) to TRBJ2-3, with 8 bases lining up with TRBD2. Trimming cost V 1 base and J 1 base; bases outside gene matches: 4. Germline lookup yields CDR1 LGHDT and CDR2 YNNKEL (reference sequence). The CDR3 is 16 residues long. The CDR3 reads CASSQGISGGTDTQYF. The CDR3 coding sequence is TGTGCCAGCAGCCAAGGGATTAGCGGGGGCACAGATACGCAGTATTTT.

V and J are TRBV5-1 and TRBJ2-1, with D possibly matching TRBD1 (6 bases). Looked up from germline, CDR1 is SGHRS and CDR2 is YFSETQ. The ends were cut back, 1 base at V and 2 bases at J, with 10 bases in the middle. The CDR3 contains 15 residues. The CDR3 coding sequence is TGCGCCAGCAGCTTGACAGGGACGACCTACAATGAGCAGTTCTTC. Protein product: CASSLTGTTYNEQFF.

V usage is TRBV7-9 and J usage is TRBJ2-7, with 10 bases identical to TRBD1. This CDR3 has 17 residues. Germline V gives CDR1 SEHNR, CDR2 FQNEAQ (reference sequence). Trimming at V came to 1 base and at J to 2 bases, leaving 8 bases not matched to a gene. Here the CDR3 DNA reads TGTGCCAGCAGCTTAGGAGGATACGGGACAGGGGCCTACGAGCAGTACTTC. It is translated as CASSLGGYGTGAYEQYF.

The gene calls are TRBV5-4 and TRBJ1-2; 12 bases map to TRBD1. Germline V CDR1 and CDR2: SGHNT, YYREEE (reference sequence). The CDR3 contains 14 residues. V lost 5 bases to trimming and J lost 8 bases; unmatched junction nucleotides: 7. The CDR3 DNA sequence: TGTGCCAGCAGGCCGGGACAGGGGGCGTTGGGCTACACCTTC. Its translation is CASRPGQGALGYTF.

The chain couples TRBV19 to TRBJ1-2; TRBD1 matches 12 bases. V was clipped by 7 bases and J by 7 bases; unmatched bases: 7. CDR3 length: 14 residues. CDR1 and CDR2 from the germline V gene are LNHDA and SQIVND (reference sequence). As DNA, the CDR3 is TGTGCCAGTACCCCGGGACAGGGGGCTGGTGGCTACACCTTC. The encoded protein is CASTPGQGAGGYTF.

This rearrangement joins TRBV3-1 (or the pseudogene TRBV3-2) to TRBJ1-2; no reliable D call. The CDR3 has 18 residues. The germline gives CDR1 LGHDT, CDR2 YNNKEL (reference sequence). The V end lost 0 bases, the J end lost 2 bases, and 19 bases lay between the germline ends. The CDR3 DNA reads as TGTGCCAGCAGCCAAGAATCTTTAGGAGAGTCTACCAACTATGGCTACACCTTC. This gives the protein CASSQESLGESTNYGYTF.

CDR3 loop: CASSLVGERYF. As DNA, the CDR3 is TGTGCCAGCAGCTTGGTCGGGGAGCGGTACTTC. The chain combines TRBV5-6 with TRBJ2-5, with D tentatively TRBD2 (5 bases). Germline V gene sequence: CDR1 SGHDT, CDR2 YYEEEE. Trimming stripped 0 bases from V and 13 bases from J, with 10 bases between. This CDR3 has 11 amino acids.

The gene calls are TRBV6-4 and TRBJ2-3; TRBD1 aligns across 7 bases. Germline V gene sequence: CDR1 MRHNA, CDR2 SNTAGT. V trimming: 6 bases; J trimming: 3 bases; junction bases outside the gene matches: 9. The CDR3 consists of 15 residues. For the CDR3, the DNA is TGTGCCAGCAGGGCACAGGGGTACGGTACAGATACGCAGTATTTT. It specifies CASRAQGYGTDTQYF.

The chain recombines TRBV5-1 with TRBJ1-4; D call uncertain. The germline V gene has CDR1 SGHRS and CDR2 YFSETQ. V gave up 5 bases and J gave up 5 bases, with 10 bases separating them. This CDR3 is built from 13 residues. The CDR3 DNA sequence: TGCGCCAGCAGTGGGCTCCAAAATGAAAAACTGTTTTTT. Residues: CASSGLQNEKLFF. Filled out from reference TRBV5-1 and TRBJ1-4, the complete variable domain reads KAGVTQTPRYLIKTRGQQVTLSCSPISGHRSVSWYQQTPGQGLQFLFEYFSETQRNKGNFPGRFSGRQFSNSRSEMNVSTLELGDSALYLCASSGLQNEKLFFGSGTQLSVL.

The chain carries TRBV6-6 and TRBJ2-7; D is possibly TRBD1 (6 bases). CDR1 is MNHNY and CDR2 is SVGAGI in the germline V gene (reference sequence). Trimming took 2 bases from V and 4 from J, leaving 12 bases between them. The CDR3 runs 14 residues. CDR3 in amino acids: CASSYVGQKYEQYF. CDR3 DNA: TGTGCCAGCAGTTACGTCGGACAGAAATACGAGCAGTACTTC.

V is TRBV7-9 and J is TRBJ1-5; D call uncertain. Trimming took 1 base from V and 0 from J, leaving 7 bases between them. Germline V CDR1 and CDR2: SEHNR, FQNEAQ (reference sequence). CDR3 length equals 15 residues. The CDR3 DNA reads TGTGCCAGCAGCTTAGTCGGGGTTAGCAATCAGCCCCAGCATTTT. Protein: CASSLVGVSNQPQHF.

This chain joins TRBV6-6 and TRBJ1-1, with D hard to call. Trimming left V 4 bases short and J 0 bases short, with 6 bases between. The CDR3 loop spans 13 amino acids. Germline CDR1 MNHNY, CDR2 SVGAGI (reference sequence). Here the CDR3 DNA reads TGTGCCAGCAGTTTTAATATGAACACTGAAGCTTTCTTT. As protein: CASSFNMNTEAFF.

The gene calls are TRBV6-1 and TRBJ1-5; D ambiguous. V dropped 2 bases and J dropped 4 bases, with 9 bases sitting between them. Germline CDR1 is MNHNS and CDR2 is SASEGT. This CDR3 has 14 amino acids. The DNA of the CDR3 is TGTGCCAGCAGTGAATTGGCGGGGAATCAGCCCCAGCATTTT. Amino acids: CASSELAGNQPQHF.

This chain connects TRBV11-2 to TRBJ2-7, with TRBD1 as a possible D gene (6 bases). This CDR3 region has 15 residues. The germline V gene has CDR1 SGHAT and CDR2 FQNNGV. Trimming removed 1 base at V and 2 bases at J, with 12 bases between. CDR3 amino acids: CASSLGRGITYEQYF. The CDR3 DNA is TGTGCCAGCAGCTTAGGCAGGGGAATCACCTACGAGCAGTACTTC. The full variable domain, in which reference TRBV11-2 and TRBJ2-7 provide the parts outside the CDR3, is EAGVAQSPRYKIIEKRQSVAFWCNPISGHATLYWYQQILGQGPKLLIQFQNNGVVDDSQLPKDRFSAERLKGVDSTLKIQPAKLEDSAVYLCASSLGRGITYEQYFGPGTRLTVT.

This rearrangement joins TRBV7-3 to TRBJ2-5; D gene uncertain. Looked up from germline, CDR1 is SGHTA and CDR2 is FQGTGA. Trimming took 2 bases from V and 1 from J, leaving 11 bases between them. The CDR3 sequence is 15 residues long. DNA of the CDR3: TGTGCCAGCAGCTTATCTCACGGTGCCCAAGAGACCCAGTACTTC. Its translation: CASSLSHGAQETQYF.

The chain links TRBV2 to TRBJ2-7; D gene uncertain. The CDR3 sequence is 13 residues long. The ends were cut back, 7 bases at V and 1 base at J, with 11 bases in the middle. The germline CDR1 and CDR2 sequences are SNHLY and FYNNEI. CDR3: CASKPSVSYEQYF. Written as DNA, the CDR3 is TGTGCCAGCAAGCCCAGCGTGTCCTACGAGCAGTACTTC.

With respect to this clone: This sample includes further DNA sequences coding for the same CDR3. The chain has TRBV5-6 and TRBJ1-2; 9 bases fit TRBD1. Trimming cost V 4 bases and J 5 bases; bases outside gene matches: 9. Per germline, CDR1 SGHDT and CDR2 YYEEEE. This CDR3 has 15 amino acids. The CDR3 loop is CASSLGQGRGYGYTF. Written as DNA, the CDR3 is TGTGCCAGCAGCCTGGGACAGGGTCGTGGGTATGGCTACACCTTC.